The next 22 T cell receptor beta chains were all read from a single sample in a study of blood T cell repertoires in COVID-19. Generated by immunoSEQ multiplex PCR, the TCRdb table keeps only in-frame clones and is missing some. This sample yields 250,000 to 300,000 clones, of which roughly 90% are seen a single time; under 2.5% belongs to the top ten. The sequenced sample consisted of peripheral blood. The receptor set was obtained from a young man with active or convalescent COVID-19.

This chain uses TRBV15 with TRBJ1-2, with 8 bases fitting TRBD1. J was trimmed by 8 bases and V by 3 bases; bases with no gene match: 14. The CDR3 sequence is 16 residues long. CDR1 and CDR2 (germline): LNHNV, YYDKDF (reference sequence). This CDR3 reads CATSRENLDREEGYTF. DNA for the CDR3: TGTGCCACCAGCAGGGAGAATCTGGACAGGGAGGAAGGCTACACCTTC.

Written as DNA, the CDR3 is TGTGCCAGCAGCTTTCGGACAGGGGGCCGGTCACCCCTCCACTTT. This translates into CASSFRTGGRSPLHF. This chain links TRBV11-2 with TRBJ1-6; 11 bases are shared with TRBD1. CDR1 and CDR2 from the germline V gene are SGHAT and FQNNGV. The CDR3 covers 15 residues. J lost 10 bases, V lost 3 bases, and 5 bases had no gene match.

CDR3 region: CASRGEQGNTEAFF. CDR3 nucleotide sequence: TGTGCCAGCAGAGGCGAACAGGGGAACACTGAAGCTTTCTTT. The chain carries TRBV6-5 and TRBJ1-1, with TRBD1 as a possible D gene (6 bases). Germline values: CDR1 MNHEY, CDR2 SVGAGI. Trimming pared 6 bases from V and 1 base from J, leaving 12 bases between. CDR3 length equals 14 residues.

This chain connects TRBV19 to TRBJ1-5; 7 nucleotides align to TRBD1. CDR1 LNHDA and CDR2 SQIVND come from the germline V gene (reference sequence). The CDR3 spans 17 residues. The ends lost 3 bases at V and 1 base at J; junction bases unmatched: 9. CDR3 region: CASSIFAAGGSNQPQHF. The CDR3 region has the DNA TGTGCCAGTAGTATCTTTGCGGCAGGGGGGAGCAATCAGCCCCAGCATTTT.

The V gene is TRBV5-4, the J gene TRBJ2-1, with D tentatively TRBD1 (5 bases). The CDR3 has 20 amino acids. V was shortened by 0 bases and J by 2 bases, with 24 bases between the two germline ends. Per the germline V gene, CDR1 is SGHNT and CDR2 is YYREEE (reference sequence). CDR3 coding DNA: TGTGCCAGCAGCTTGGAACCGATATGGCAGGGCGGAATCCCCTACAATGAGCAGTTCTTC. Protein: CASSLEPIWQGGIPYNEQFF. Full variable domain (missing parts from reference TRBV5-4 and TRBJ2-1): ETGVTQSPTHLIKTRGQQVTLRCSSQSGHNTVSWYQQALGQGPQFIFQYYREEENGRGNFPPRFSGLQFPNYSSELNVNALELDDSALYLCASSLEPIWQGGIPYNEQFFGPGTRLTVL.

The chain has TRBV27 and TRBJ1-2, with a tentative D call TRBD1 (6 bases). The CDR3 loop spans 13 amino acids. V was pared by 5 bases and J by 4 bases, with 11 bases between. Germline CDR1 MNHEY, CDR2 SMNVEV (reference sequence). The CDR3 nucleotides read TGTGCCAGCAGTAGGGGGGGCGCCTATGGCTACACCTTC. Protein: CASSRGGAYGYTF.

The chain uses TRBV6-1 and TRBJ2-7; TRBD1 agrees at 9 bases. The germline CDR1 and CDR2 sequences are MNHNS and SASEGT. The CDR3 length is 15 residues. Losses at the gene ends were 2 bases for V and 6 bases for J; bases not matched to a gene: 8. The CDR3 is CASSELGTGPGEQYF. The CDR3 region has the DNA TGTGCCAGCAGTGAATTGGGGACAGGGCCTGGCGAGCAGTACTTC.

This sequence joins TRBV6-5 and TRBJ1-2, with D possibly being TRBD1 (5 bases). The germline gives CDR1 MNHEY, CDR2 SVGAGI. This CDR3 has 13 amino acids. V was trimmed by 10 bases and J by 8 bases, leaving 20 bases between them. CDR3 protein: CAIYRFSFLGYTF. The CDR3 bases are TGTGCCATATACAGGTTCTCGTTTTTGGGCTACACCTTC.

This chain joins TRBV18 and TRBJ1-1, with a tentative D call TRBD1 (6 bases). The germline gives CDR1 KGHSH, CDR2 LQKENI. The ends were cut back, 3 bases at V and 3 bases at J, with 8 bases in the middle. This CDR3 has 13 residues. CDR3 sequence reads: CASSPTGHTEAFF. Written as DNA, the CDR3 is TGTGCCAGCTCACCCACAGGGCACACTGAAGCTTTCTTT.

This rearrangement joins TRBV12-3 or TRBV12-4 to TRBJ1-1, with D unclear. This CDR3 is built from 12 residues. V shed 6 bases and J shed 5 bases, with 10 bases lying between them. CDR3 residues: CASRVRGTEAFF. The CDR3 bases are TGTGCCAGCAGAGTCCGGGGTACTGAAGCTTTCTTT.

The chain is built from TRBV7-2 and TRBJ1-2, with 8 bases identical to TRBD1. V was clipped by 5 bases and J by 2 bases; unmatched bases: 7. The CDR3 contains 15 residues. Per the germline V gene, CDR1 is SGHTA and CDR2 is FQGNSA. In DNA form, the CDR3 reads TGTGCCAGCAGCGGACGACAGGGGATAAACTATGGCTACACCTTC. It specifies CASSGRQGINYGYTF.

Here the CDR3 DNA reads TGTGCCTTTCGAACAGGGGACAATTCACCCCTCCACTTT. It yields the protein CAFRTGDNSPLHF. This sequence joins TRBV6-1 and TRBJ1-6; 7 nucleotides match TRBD1. J gave up 7 bases and V 11 bases, and 8 bases lay outside the gene matches. The germline V gene encodes CDR1 MNHNS and CDR2 SASEGT. There are 13 residues in the CDR3.

The gene calls are TRBV18 and TRBJ2-1, with a weak D call TRBD1 (5 bases). Trimming left V 1 base short and J 9 bases short, with 13 bases between. The CDR3 length is 14 residues. Germline V lookup: CDR1 KGHSH, CDR2 LQKENI. CDR3 in amino acids: CASSPHIGVSEQFF. CDR3 DNA sequence: TGTGCCAGCTCACCACATATAGGGGTGAGTGAGCAGTTCTTC.

V usage is TRBV2 and J usage is TRBJ2-7; TRBD1 agrees at 7 bases. Germline loops: CDR1 SNHLY, CDR2 FYNNEI. The length of the CDR3 is 15 residues. With 7 bases clipped from V and 2 bases from J, the junction kept 11 bases outside the gene matches. CDR3 nucleotides: TGTGCCAGCACCCCCCGCCCAGGGGGAACCTACGAGCAGTACTTC. Translated: CASTPRPGGTYEQYF.

The V gene is TRBV27, the J gene TRBJ2-3, with 11 bases lining up with TRBD2. The CDR3 consists of 17 residues. Germline CDR1 MNHEY, CDR2 SMNVEV (reference sequence). V shed 7 bases and J 8 bases; nucleotides not matched to a gene: 17. DNA for the CDR3: TGTGCCAGCACCCAATTTAGCGGGGGGGGCCTTTTCGGTACGCAGTATTTT. Protein product: CASTQFSGGGLFGTQYF.

The rearrangement joins TRBV5-6 to TRBJ2-3; 10 bases map to TRBD2. CDR1 and CDR2 from the germline V gene are SGHDT and YYEEEE. The V gene end was trimmed by 1 base and the J gene end by 4 bases; junction bases not matched to a gene: 6. The CDR3 runs to 16 residues. The CDR3 is CASSLLAGVIPDTQYF. The CDR3 coding sequence is TGTGCCAGCAGCTTGCTAGCGGGGGTAATACCAGATACGCAGTATTTT.

The chain is built from TRBV2 and TRBJ2-7; TRBD2 is a possible D gene (6 bases). Germline assignment: CDR1 SNHLY and CDR2 FYNNEI. The germline V and J ends were trimmed by 9 bases and 6 bases, with 24 bases remaining between them. The CDR3 totals 15 residues. The CDR3 here is CARGGKGRSVREQYF. Written as DNA, the CDR3 is TGTGCCAGAGGAGGGAAGGGGCGTAGCGTGCGCGAGCAGTACTTC.

The chain links TRBV27 to TRBJ1-6; 10 bases fit TRBD1. The ends lost 3 bases at V and 8 bases at J; junction bases unmatched: 4. Germline assignment: CDR1 MNHEY and CDR2 SMNVEV (reference sequence). This CDR3 region has 15 residues. The CDR3 DNA follows: TGTGCCAGCAGTTTCCGGGACAGGGGTCATTCACCCCTCCACTTT. Encoded protein: CASSFRDRGHSPLHF.

CDR3 protein: CASSQGTRGSNEQFF. CDR3 in DNA: TGTGCCAGCAGCCAAGGGACCCGCGGGTCCAATGAGCAGTTCTTC. The chain combines TRBV3-1 (or the pseudogene TRBV3-2) with TRBJ2-1, with a weak D call TRBD2 (5 bases). Germline V gene lookup returns CDR1 LGHDT and CDR2 YNNKEL (reference sequence). Trimming cost V 1 base and J 6 bases, with 13 bases left between them. The CDR3 is 15 amino acids.

V gene TRBV5-1 combines with J gene TRBJ1-2, with TRBD1 as a possible D gene (6 bases). Per germline, CDR1 SGHRS and CDR2 YFSETQ. The ends were cut back, 2 bases at V and 4 bases at J, with 12 bases in the middle. CDR3 size: 14 residues. Here the CDR3 reads CASSFSGGFYGYTF. The CDR3 DNA is TGCGCCAGCAGCTTCTCGGGGGGCTTCTATGGCTACACCTTC.

The rearrangement uses TRBV7-2 and TRBJ1-1; TRBD1 might be the D (6 bases). Germline CDR1 and CDR2: SGHTA and FQGNSA. Deletions cut 2 bases from V and 6 bases from J, with 19 bases between. The length of the CDR3 is 16 residues. CDR3 sequence: CASSLLGTPELSEAFF. The CDR3 DNA reads TGTGCCAGCAGCTTATTAGGGACACCAGAACTCTCTGAAGCTTTCTTT.

The chain couples TRBV7-3 to TRBJ2-3; D perhaps matches TRBD2 (6 bases). V lost 5 bases and J 2 bases, leaving 14 bases between the germline ends. The CDR3 covers 15 residues. CDR1 is SGHTA, CDR2 FQGTGA, per germline. The CDR3 sequence is CASSTRGTITDTQYF. CDR3 DNA: TGTGCCAGCAGCACCCGGGGGACGATCACAGATACGCAGTATTTT.